This T cell receptor (beta chain) was found in a study of T cell repertoires in cytomegalovirus infection. Study at large: CMV epitopes that were recently identified and HLA-C-restricted were used alongside well-studied HLA-B-restricted ones.

Findings of the study overall: CMV-specific TCR beta clonotypes restricted by HLA-C dominated the ex vivo response.

Each CDR3 protein is one row after TCRdb ran MiXCR on the reads. The table shows approximately 770,000 distinct CDR3 sequences, with 25% to 30% occurring only once. V lost 5 bases, J lost 4 bases, and 14 bases lay in between. The CDR3 sequence is 14 residues long. Germline V gene sequence: CDR1 ENHRY, CDR2 SYGVKD. As concerns this clonotype: What it binds is unknown.

The sequence derives from a human donor in good health (CMV status not recorded). Some clones in this sample may be carry-over from other donors' samples. J is TRBJ1-1 and V is TRBV10-3, with unresolved D. The specimen comprised cultured CD8+ T cells from PBMCs, sampled from culture after CMV antigen stimulation. The CDR3 nucleotides are TGTGCCATCAGTTCCCCGGGAACTGGCACTGAAGCTTTCTTT. Protein product: CAISSPGTGTEAFF.